This T cell receptor beta chain originates from a study of T cells of healthy individuals. Germline values: CDR1 SGHDN, CDR2 FVKESK. The length of the CDR3 is 14 residues. V lost 4 bases to trimming and J lost 3 bases; unmatched junction nucleotides: 2. This clonotype came up a few times. TCRdb analysed the 5' RACE reads with MiXCR anew, one entry per CDR3 protein. The profile shows 75,000 to 95,000 distinct CDR3 sequences, approximately 5.4% of them singletons. The clonotype was recovered from a female donor in good health. The gene calls are TRBV14 and TRBJ2-1; 8 nucleotides match TRBD2. In DNA form, the CDR3 reads TGTGCCAGCAGCCCACTAGCGGTCTACAATGAGCAGTTCTTC. Residues: CASSPLAVYNEQFF. The whole variable domain, remainder taken from reference TRBV14 and TRBJ2-1, is EAGVTQFPSHSVIEKGQTVTLRCDPISGHDNLYWYRRVMGKEIKFLLHFVKESKQDESGMPNNRFLAERTGGTYSTLKVQPAELEDSGVYFCASSPLAVYNEQFFGPGTRLTVL.